These 30 T cell receptor beta chains were all obtained from the same sample, sequenced in a study of blood T cell repertoires in COVID-19 (dated by TCRdb to the early 2020s). The library relied on the immunoSEQ multiplex PCR assay. Entries here come from immuneACCESS through TCRdb and include only in-frame sequences with V and J called. Some clones fail to appear in such tables; in the studies checked, an unresolved V gene covers under half of the shortfall, and the cause of the remainder is unknown. This sample gives roughly 150,000 clones in total; over 90% of them show up just once. The top ten hold about 2% of the sample. Input material: peripheral blood. The receptors shown here come from a woman aged 55-70 years with COVID-19, enrolled during active disease.

This chain connects TRBV7-8 to TRBJ1-2, with D possibly being TRBD1 (6 bases). In germline, CDR1 is SGHVS, CDR2 FQNEAQ. This CDR3 contains 16 residues. V lost 5 bases and J lost 0, with 16 bases in between. The CDR3 protein is CASSLNQGPTNYGYTF. The DNA of the CDR3 is TGTGCCAGCAGCCTCAACCAGGGGCCTACTAACTATGGCTACACCTTC.

This chain joins TRBV6-1 and TRBJ1-6; D is possibly TRBD1 (5 bases). The CDR3 loop spans 16 amino acids. The germline V and J ends were trimmed by 3 bases and 2 bases, with 11 bases remaining between them. Germline CDR1 reads MNHNS; CDR2 reads SASEGT. The CDR3 DNA reads TGTGCCAGCAGTGACGTTCAGGGTGCCTATAATTCACCCCTCCACTTT. Its protein is CASSDVQGAYNSPLHF.

The V call is TRBV6-2 or TRBV6-3, the J call TRBJ2-3; 8 nucleotides match TRBD2. CDR1 is MNHEY and CDR2 is SVGEGT in the germline V gene. V shed 0 bases, J shed 0 bases, and the junction held 2 bases outside the gene matches. The CDR3 sequence is 16 residues long. The CDR3 sequence: CASSYSGGDSTDTQYF. The CDR3 bases are TGTGCCAGCAGTTACTCCGGGGGGGACAGCACAGATACGCAGTATTTT.

The CDR3 DNA is TGTGCCAGCAGCCGCCCTATCGGTATTTCTACCAATGAGCAGTTCTTC. Translated, it gives CASSRPIGISTNEQFF. The V gene is TRBV5-4, the J gene TRBJ2-1, with unresolved D. CDR3 length: 16 amino acids. In germline, CDR1 is SGHNT, CDR2 YYREEE (reference sequence). With 4 bases removed from V and 6 bases from J, the gap between germline ends came to 20 bases. Full variable domain (outside the CDR3, taken from reference TRBV5-4 and TRBJ2-1): ETGVTQSPTHLIKTRGQQVTLRCSSQSGHNTVSWYQQALGQGPQFIFQYYREEENGRGNFPPRFSGLQFPNYSSELNVNALELDDSALYLCASSRPIGISTNEQFFGPGTRLTVL.

The chain couples TRBV9 to TRBJ1-5; no clear D. The CDR3 extends over 15 amino acids. V was shortened by 7 bases and J by 5 bases, with 19 bases between the two germline ends. CDR1 and CDR2 from the germline V gene are SGDLS and YYNGEE. The CDR3 loop is CASSPSPGPDQPQHF. DNA for the CDR3: TGTGCCAGCTCCCCAAGCCCAGGTCCCGATCAGCCCCAGCATTTT. Full variable domain (rest looked up from reference TRBV9 and TRBJ1-5): DSGVTQTPKHLITATGQRVTLRCSPRSGDLSVYWYQQSLDQGLQFLIQYYNGEERAKGNILERFSAQQFPDLHSELNLSSLELGDSALYFCASSPSPGPDQPQHFGDGTRLSIL.

The gene calls are TRBV5-4 and TRBJ1-6, with TRBD1 identical over 7 bases. Germline V gene data show CDR1 as SGHNT and CDR2 as YYREEE (reference sequence). This CDR3 spans 15 amino acids. Trimming removed 3 bases from V and 6 bases from J; junction bases left unmatched: 6. The CDR3: CASSSGQELNSPLHF. In DNA form, the CDR3 reads TGTGCCAGCAGCTCAGGACAGGAACTTAATTCACCCCTCCACTTT.

This clone has only a few counts. This rearrangement joins TRBV6-2 or TRBV6-3 to TRBJ1-1, with D uncertain. The CDR3 length is 12 residues. Trimming left V 3 bases short and J 8 bases short, with 10 bases between. The V gene's germline CDR1 is MNHEY and CDR2 SVGEGT. The CDR3 bases are TGTGCCAGCAGTTATGGGCCGTGGGAAGCTTTCTTT. Translation gives CASSYGPWEAFF.

The genes are TRBV5-1 and TRBJ1-1; possibly TRBD1 for D (5 bases). Trimming took off 3 bases at V and 1 base at J, with 7 bases between the two ends. The CDR3 is made up of 13 amino acids. Germline CDR1 is SGHRS and CDR2 is YFSETQ. The DNA of the CDR3 is TGCGCCAGCAGCTCGACAGCGAACACTGAAGCTTTCTTT. This sequence encodes CASSSTANTEAFF. Together with reference TRBV5-1 and TRBJ1-1, the CDR3 gives the full variable domain: KAGVTQTPRYLIKTRGQQVTLSCSPISGHRSVSWYQQTPGQGLQFLFEYFSETQRNKGNFPGRFSGRQFSNSRSEMNVSTLELGDSALYLCASSSTANTEAFFGQGTRLTVV.

CDR3 in amino acids: CASSWSGSPLHF. The CDR3, as DNA: TGTGCCAGCAGCTGGTCGGGTTCACCCCTCCACTTT. This chain uses TRBV11-2 with TRBJ1-6, with D unresolved. Germline V gene data show CDR1 as SGHAT and CDR2 as FQNNGV. The CDR3 totals 12 residues. Trimming pared 4 bases from V and 9 bases from J, leaving 7 bases between.

The chain uses TRBV30 and TRBJ1-2; D gene ambiguous. Germline V gene sequence: CDR1 GTSNPN, CDR2 SVGIG (reference sequence). The CDR3 consists of 11 residues. The V end was cut by 4 bases, the J end by 4 bases, with 7 bases between. CDR3 sequence: CAWKLIYGYTF. The CDR3 region has the DNA TGTGCCTGGAAACTGATCTATGGCTACACCTTC.

The chain combines TRBV10-3 with TRBJ2-3, with TRBD1 identical over 10 bases. With V trimmed by 10 bases and J by 5 bases, 6 bases remained unmatched. Per germline, CDR1 ENHRY and CDR2 SYGVKD. The length of the CDR3 is 13 residues. CDR3: CASRTGGLDTQYF. CDR3 DNA: TGTGCCAGCAGGACAGGGGGTCTAGATACGCAGTATTTT.

The chain uses TRBV19 and TRBJ1-1; the match to TRBD1 covers 12 bases. The germline gives CDR1 LNHDA, CDR2 SQIVND (reference sequence). The CDR3 length is 15 residues. V dropped 4 bases and J dropped 7; count of bases not matched to a gene: 7. CDR3 sequence (DNA): TGTGCCAGTAGTACGGGACAGGGGGCGAGCGGTGAAGCTTTCTTT. Translated: CASSTGQGASGEAFF.

The chain couples TRBV7-2 to TRBJ1-2, with 7 positions matching TRBD1. V was clipped by 8 bases and J by 4 bases; unmatched bases: 4. The CDR3 extends over 12 amino acids. Germline V gives CDR1 SGHTA, CDR2 FQGNSA. CDR3 bases: TGTGCCAGCCGAGACAGGGCCTATGGCTACACCTTC. Translated: CASRDRAYGYTF.

The V call is TRBV4-3, the J call TRBJ1-3; tentative D call: TRBD1 (5 bases). The CDR3 is made up of 16 amino acids. Germline V lookup: CDR1 LGHNA, CDR2 YSLEER. With 0 bases removed from V and 5 bases from J, the gap between germline ends came to 14 bases. The CDR3 loop reads CASSQDFRAGRNTIYF. CDR3 sequence (DNA): TGCGCCAGCAGCCAAGATTTTAGGGCAGGGAGAAACACCATATATTTT.

The chain is built from TRBV4-1 and TRBJ1-5; 9 bases map to TRBD1. Germline V gene sequence: CDR1 MGHRA, CDR2 YSYEKL. The ends lost 4 bases at V and 7 bases at J; junction bases unmatched: 8. This CDR3 spans 15 amino acids. CDR3 bases: TGCGCCAGCAGCCGGATACAGGGGGCAGGACAGCCCCAGCATTTT. Amino acids: CASSRIQGAGQPQHF.

This sequence joins TRBV29-1 and TRBJ2-2; TRBD2 aligns across 8 bases. CDR1 is SQVTM, CDR2 ANQGSEA, per germline. V shed 0 bases, J shed 6 bases, and the junction held 6 bases outside the gene matches. The CDR3 consists of 15 residues. CDR3 nucleotide sequence: TGCAGCGTTGAAGAGGGCGGGGGGAATGCCGGGGAGCTGTTTTTT. It translates to CSVEEGGGNAGELFF.

V gene TRBV9 combines with J gene TRBJ1-4; D is undetermined. This CDR3 spans 16 amino acids. CDR1 is SGDLS and CDR2 is YYNGEE in the germline V gene. The V end was cut by 4 bases, the J end by 2 bases, with 15 bases between. The CDR3 bases are TGTGCCAGCAGCCCTAGCTTGGGAGGGACTAATGAAAAACTGTTTTTT. Translated, it gives CASSPSLGGTNEKLFF. The full variable domain, rest sourced from reference TRBV9 and TRBJ1-4, is DSGVTQTPKHLITATGQRVTLRCSPRSGDLSVYWYQQSLDQGLQFLIQYYNGEERAKGNILERFSAQQFPDLHSELNLSSLELGDSALYFCASSPSLGGTNEKLFFGSGTQLSVL.

The V and J genes are TRBV4-2 and TRBJ2-6; 8 nucleotides line up with TRBD1. Germline loops: CDR1 LGHNA, CDR2 YNFKEQ. CDR3 size: 19 residues. Trimming at V came to 0 bases and at J to 2 bases, leaving 9 bases not matched to a gene. The CDR3 is CASSQERRAGGTGANVLTF. The CDR3 nucleotides are TGTGCCAGCAGCCAAGAGAGGAGGGCAGGGGGCACTGGGGCCAACGTCCTGACTTTC.

The genes are TRBV5-1 and TRBJ1-1; maybe TRBD1 (6 bases). Germline V CDR1 and CDR2: SGHRS, YFSETQ. V gave up 5 bases and J gave up 7 bases, with 15 bases separating them. CDR3 length: 13 residues. The CDR3 spells CASRLNRELEAFF. DNA of the CDR3: TGCGCCAGCAGATTAAACAGGGAACTTGAAGCTTTCTTT.

The chain combines TRBV25-1 with TRBJ2-7; D is perhaps TRBD1 (5 bases). The CDR3 runs 13 residues. The germline V gene encodes CDR1 MGHDK and CDR2 SYGVNS. V was pared by 5 bases and J by 0 bases, with 8 bases between. The CDR3 sequence is CASSITGSYEQYF. In nucleotides, the CDR3 is TGTGCCAGCAGTATTACAGGCTCCTACGAGCAGTACTTC.

This clone was detected once. The chain is built from TRBV20-1 and TRBJ1-2; the D gene is possibly TRBD1 (6 bases). With 6 bases removed from V and 2 bases from J, the gap between germline ends came to 7 bases. The germline V gene has CDR1 DFQATT and CDR2 SNEGSKA (reference sequence). CDR3 length: 11 amino acids. CDR3 coding DNA: TGCAGTGCAGGACAGAACTATGGCTACACCTTC. Its translation is CSAGQNYGYTF.

This clone was counted a single time. The chain combines TRBV9 with TRBJ2-7; no clear D. The germline V gene encodes CDR1 SGDLS and CDR2 YYNGEE. The CDR3 has 15 residues. The germline V and J ends were trimmed by 0 bases and 0 bases, with 10 bases remaining between them. CDR3 nucleotides: TGTGCCAGCAGCGTAGGGTCAGGTCACTCCTACGAGCAGTACTTC. Its translation is CASSVGSGHSYEQYF.

The chain has TRBV29-1 and TRBJ2-3; 13 positions match TRBD2. Trimming at V came to 5 bases and at J to 2 bases, leaving 4 bases not matched to a gene. This CDR3 spans 15 amino acids. Germline CDR1 reads SQVTM; CDR2 reads ANQGSEA. This chain's CDR3 is CSVIGLAGVTDTQYF. The CDR3, as DNA: TGCAGCGTTATTGGACTAGCGGGGGTCACAGATACGCAGTATTTT.

The CDR3 spells CASSLSEGDRGHNEQFF. CDR3 in DNA: TGTGCCAGCAGCTTGTCCGAAGGGGACAGGGGCCACAATGAGCAGTTCTTC. The chain has TRBV5-8 and TRBJ2-1, with TRBD1 matching over 10 bases. The trim removed 1 base at V and 5 bases at J, leaving 9 bases unmatched. Germline-derived CDR1 and CDR2 are SGHTS and YDEGEE. This CDR3 is 17 amino acids long.

The rearrangement joins TRBV7-6 to TRBJ1-4; the D gene is possibly TRBD1 (6 bases). Germline V gives CDR1 SGHVS, CDR2 FNYEAQ. The CDR3 spans 20 residues. V lost 5 bases, J lost 4 bases, and 29 bases lay in between. CDR3 DNA: TGTGCCAGCAGCGGCCGGGGGGACCGGGGGGCCAAACCCAATAATGAAAAACTGTTTTTT. This sequence encodes CASSGRGDRGAKPNNEKLFF.

The chain recombines TRBV18 with TRBJ1-1, with 7 bases that match TRBD1. Germline trimming cut 4 bases from V and 5 bases from J; bases unmatched to any gene: 10. The CDR3 runs to 15 residues. Germline values: CDR1 KGHSH, CDR2 LQKENI. For the CDR3, the DNA is TGTGCCAGCTCACTACAGGGGACGAGTTTTACTGAAGCTTTCTTT. It codes for CASSLQGTSFTEAFF.

This rearrangement joins TRBV3-1 (or the pseudogene TRBV3-2) to TRBJ2-7; D unresolved. Per germline, CDR1 LGHDT and CDR2 YNNKEL (reference sequence). This CDR3 comprises 14 residues. Trimming shortened V by 0 bases and J by 1 base, and 7 bases separated the two germline ends. The CDR3 region is CASSQEVQSYEQYF. CDR3 DNA sequence: TGTGCCAGCAGCCAAGAGGTTCAGTCCTACGAGCAGTACTTC.

The genes are TRBV7-8 and TRBJ2-7, with TRBD1 matching 9 bases. CDR3 size: 14 residues. Germline CDR1 and CDR2: SGHVS and FQNEAQ. The J segment lost 2 bases and the V segment lost 7 bases, leaving 6 bases of the junction unmatched. The DNA of the CDR3 is TGTGCCAGCAACACGAGGGACAGGGCCTACGAGCAGTACTTC. Translated, it gives CASNTRDRAYEQYF.

This clone was observed once. The gene calls are TRBV19 and TRBJ1-5; perhaps TRBD1 as D (6 bases). V dropped 2 bases and J dropped 1 base, with 12 bases sitting between them. Germline CDR1 and CDR2: LNHDA and SQIVND (reference sequence). This CDR3 has 16 amino acids. The CDR3 region is CASSIPLQGSNQPQHF. For the CDR3, the DNA is TGTGCCAGTAGTATACCTTTACAGGGCAGCAATCAGCCCCAGCATTTT. Based on the CDR3 plus reference TRBV19 and TRBJ1-5, the full variable domain is DGGITQSPKYLFRKEGQNVTLSCEQNLNHDAMYWYRQDPGQGLRLIYYSQIVNDFQKGDIAEGYSVSREKKESFPLTVTSAQKNPTAFYLCASSIPLQGSNQPQHFGDGTRLSIL.

V gene TRBV19 combines with J gene TRBJ1-5; no reliable D call. Germline CDR1 is LNHDA and CDR2 is SQIVND (reference sequence). The CDR3 length is 17 residues. V was clipped by 4 bases and J by 3 bases, with 19 bases between them. CDR3 bases: TGTGCCAGTAGTACCCCACTTGGCCAGGCCCCCAATCAGCCCCAGCATTTT. The encoded protein is CASSTPLGQAPNQPQHF. Using reference TRBV19 and TRBJ1-5 for the parts outside the CDR3, the full variable domain is DGGITQSPKYLFRKEGQNVTLSCEQNLNHDAMYWYRQDPGQGLRLIYYSQIVNDFQKGDIAEGYSVSREKKESFPLTVTSAQKNPTAFYLCASSTPLGQAPNQPQHFGDGTRLSIL.